The 26 T cell receptor beta chains presented below share a single source sample, sequenced in a study of shared clonotypes between healthy human individuals. Here immunoSEQ multiplex PCR was the method, and the copy in TCRdb shows in-frame clones only, minus some. Seen here are about 1,900,000 clones, just under 95% observed once, and the top ten hold 1.2%. Cells designated naive CD8 were CD45RO-negative and were positively selected for CCR7, with terminally differentiated effector memory CD45RA+ cells excluded. What was sequenced was naive CD8+ T cells sorted from blood. The receptors originated from a man between 18 and 35 years old in good health.

The chain couples TRBV30 to TRBJ1-2; TRBD1 matches at 7 bases. Germline CDR1 is GTSNPN and CDR2 is SVGIG (reference sequence). V dropped 2 bases and J dropped 1; count of bases not matched to a gene: 13. The CDR3 is 17 residues long. The CDR3 spells CAWSLGGAGTVNYGYTF. Here the CDR3 DNA reads TGTGCCTGGAGTTTAGGGGGCGCGGGTACCGTTAACTATGGCTACACCTTC. Combining the CDR3 with reference TRBV30 and TRBJ1-2 gives the whole variable domain SQTIHQWPATLVQPVGSPLSLECTVEGTSNPNLYWYRQAAGRGLQLLFYSVGIGQISSEVPQNLSASRPQDRQFILSSKKLLLSDSGFYLCAWSLGGAGTVNYGYTFGSGTRLTVV.

This clone has a single count. This chain links TRBV5-5 with TRBJ1-4, with D maybe TRBD1 (6 bases). The germline V and J ends were trimmed by 1 base and 7 bases, with 14 bases remaining between them. This CDR3 is 15 amino acids long. CDR1 SGHKS and CDR2 YYEKEE come from the germline V gene (reference sequence). The DNA of the CDR3 is TGTGCCAGCAGCTTGACCCCTTTACAGGGTGAAAAACTGTTTTTT. Translated: CASSLTPLQGEKLFF.

The chain combines TRBV7-3 with TRBJ2-2; no clear D gene. From germline, CDR1 is SGHTA and CDR2 FQGTGA. This CDR3 comprises 14 residues. The V end lost 5 bases, the J end lost 3 bases, and 10 bases lay between the germline ends. The CDR3 DNA sequence: TGTGCCAGCAGCCCAGGTGGCGACACCGGGGAGCTGTTTTTT. Encoded protein: CASSPGGDTGELFF. The entire variable domain, with the rest obtained from reference TRBV7-3 and TRBJ2-2, is as follows: GAGVSQTPSNKVTEKGKYVELRCDPISGHTALYWYRQSLGQGPEFLIYFQGTGAADDSGLPNDRFFAVRPEGSVSTLKIQRTERGDSAVYLCASSPGGDTGELFFGEGSRLTVL.

The rearrangement uses TRBV6-5 and TRBJ2-1; 12 bases are shared with TRBD2. Germline CDR1 is MNHEY and CDR2 is SVGAGI. V was pared by 6 bases and J by 7 bases, with 7 bases of the junction left unmatched. This CDR3 comprises 15 residues. The CDR3 protein is CASSGLAGIKNEQFF. CDR3 DNA: TGTGCCAGCAGCGGACTAGCGGGAATCAAAAATGAGCAGTTCTTC.

This clone was seen only once. A read error may produce the germline difference seen at one junction end. The V call is TRBV7-7, the J call TRBJ1-1; D gene ambiguous. The germline V gene encodes CDR1 SSHAT and CDR2 FNYEAQ (reference sequence). The CDR3 spans 13 residues. CDR3 protein: CASSLELNTEAFF. The DNA for the CDR3 is TGTGCTAGCAGCTTGGAACTGAACACTGAAGCTTTCTTT.

This chain links TRBV27 with TRBJ2-3; weak D call: TRBD2 (6 bases). The CDR3 is 16 residues long. Trimming took 2 bases from V and 5 from J, leaving 17 bases between them. CDR1 is MNHEY and CDR2 is SMNVEV in the germline V gene (reference sequence). CDR3 amino acids: CASSLSQSGVEDTQYF. CDR3 bases: TGTGCCAGCAGTTTAAGCCAGTCGGGGGTAGAAGATACGCAGTATTTT.

The chain has TRBV4-1 and TRBJ2-5, with TRBD2 matching 14 bases. Germline CDR1 MGHRA, CDR2 YSYEKL. CDR3 length: 17 amino acids. The V segment lost 3 bases and the J segment 5 bases; nucleotides outside the gene matches: 8. The CDR3: CASSHGLAGGLVETQYF. CDR3 nucleotides: TGCGCCAGCAGCCATGGACTAGCGGGGGGCCTGGTGGAGACCCAGTACTTC.

The chain recombines TRBV28 with TRBJ2-7, with a weak D call TRBD2 (5 bases). This CDR3 has 14 amino acids. V gave up 1 base and J gave up 2 bases, with 9 bases separating them. Germline values: CDR1 MDHEN, CDR2 SYDVKM. CDR3 in amino acids: CASSLLALAYEQYF. CDR3 sequence (DNA): TGTGCCAGCAGTTTATTAGCGCTAGCCTACGAGCAGTACTTC.

The J gene is TRBJ1-6, the V gene TRBV7-9; D not resolved. The CDR3 totals 16 residues. Per germline, CDR1 SEHNR and CDR2 FQNEAQ (reference sequence). Trimming shortened V by 2 bases and J by 7 bases, and 15 bases separated the two germline ends. CDR3 loop: CASSLWEGPGNSPLHF. The CDR3 DNA reads as TGTGCCAGCAGCTTATGGGAGGGTCCTGGGAATTCACCCCTCCACTTT.

V gene TRBV27 combines with J gene TRBJ2-3; TRBD1 might be the D (5 bases). CDR3 length: 12 amino acids. Germline loops: CDR1 MNHEY, CDR2 SMNVEV (reference sequence). V dropped 5 bases and J dropped 7 bases, with 10 bases sitting between them. This CDR3 reads CASSPQGNTQYF. The CDR3 nucleotides read TGTGCCAGCAGTCCCCAGGGAAATACGCAGTATTTT.

The V gene is TRBV6-1, the J gene TRBJ2-3, with unresolved D. The CDR3 totals 11 residues. Germline V gene sequence: CDR1 MNHNS, CDR2 SASEGT. Trimming cost V 6 bases and J 5 bases, with 6 bases left between them. The CDR3 coding sequence is TGTGCCAGCAGCGGATTAGATACGCAGTATTTT. Amino acids: CASSGLDTQYF.

This sequence joins TRBV16 and TRBJ2-7; the D gene could be TRBD1 or TRBD2 (5 bases each). Trimming removed 4 bases at V and 5 bases at J, with 9 bases between. The CDR3 contains 12 residues. The germline CDR1 and CDR2 sequences are KGHSY and FQNENV. The CDR3 reads CASSPLGDEQYF. As DNA, the CDR3 is TGTGCCAGCAGCCCCTTGGGGGACGAGCAGTACTTC.

The chain joins TRBV7-9 to TRBJ1-1; tentatively, D is TRBD1 (6 bases). With 4 bases removed from V and 3 bases from J, the gap between germline ends came to 12 bases. CDR3 size: 14 residues. CDR1 is SEHNR and CDR2 is FQNEAQ in the germline V gene (reference sequence). This chain's CDR3 is CASSSRGLYTEAFF. DNA for the CDR3: TGTGCCAGCAGCTCCAGGGGACTTTACACTGAAGCTTTCTTT.

The chain has TRBV5-6 and TRBJ1-1; perhaps TRBD1 as D (5 bases). Germline CDR1 is SGHDT and CDR2 is YYEEEE. Between the trimmed V and J ends, which lost 2 bases and 3 bases, there was a span of 11 bases. The CDR3 runs to 14 residues. CDR3 residues: CASSFGGGHTEAFF. The DNA for the CDR3 is TGTGCCAGCAGCTTCGGGGGTGGCCACACTGAAGCTTTCTTT.

The V and J genes are TRBV7-6 and TRBJ2-1, with D perhaps assigned TRBD1 or TRBD2 (5 bases each). V lost 3 bases, J lost 11 bases, and 11 bases lay in between. Per germline, CDR1 SGHVS and CDR2 FNYEAQ. The CDR3 is 12 residues long. The CDR3 DNA reads as TGTGCCAGCAGCTTCCGGGGCTCTCAGCAGTTCTTC. It is translated as CASSFRGSQQFF.

The J gene is TRBJ2-7, the V gene TRBV9; 8 nucleotides align to TRBD2. Unmatched junction bases numbered 2, after V lost 0 bases and J lost 6 bases. CDR3 size: 13 residues. Germline lookup yields CDR1 SGDLS and CDR2 YYNGEE. This CDR3 reads CASSVVGTSEQYF. Here the CDR3 DNA reads TGTGCCAGCAGCGTAGTAGGGACTAGCGAGCAGTACTTC.

The rearrangement joins TRBV9 to TRBJ2-4, with D tentatively TRBD1 or TRBD2 (5 bases each). This CDR3 is 13 amino acids long. CDR1 and CDR2 (germline): SGDLS, YYNGEE. With 3 bases removed from V and 7 bases from J, the gap between germline ends came to 11 bases. Here the CDR3 DNA reads TGTGCCAGCAGCGCCGGGGCAGGGAACATTCAGTACTTC. As protein: CASSAGAGNIQYF.

This clone showed up just once. The chain is built from TRBV7-2 and TRBJ1-2, with 8 bases identical to TRBD1. Germline V gene data show CDR1 as SGHTA and CDR2 as FQGNSA. The CDR3 length is 15 residues. Trimming removed 1 base from V and 6 bases from J; junction bases left unmatched: 7. The CDR3 region has the DNA TGTGCCAGCAGCTTAGGCCCAGGGGGCGGCGATGGCTACACCTTC. Translated, it gives CASSLGPGGGDGYTF. The whole variable domain, remainder taken from reference TRBV7-2 and TRBJ1-2, is GAGVSQSPSNKVTEKGKDVELRCDPISGHTALYWYRQSLGQGLEFLIYFQGNSAPDKSGLPSDRFSAERTGGSVSTLTIQRTQQEDSAVYLCASSLGPGGGDGYTFGSGTRLTVV.

The chain carries TRBV15 and TRBJ2-1; 10 bases are a match to TRBD1. Looked up from germline, CDR1 is LNHNV and CDR2 is YYDKDF (reference sequence). J lost 7 bases, V lost 3 bases, and 6 bases had no gene match. CDR3 length equals 15 residues. The CDR3 DNA sequence: TGTGCCACCAGCAGCGACAGGGGGCGCGGGAATGAGCAGTTCTTC. Protein sequence: CATSSDRGRGNEQFF.

The rearrangement uses TRBV7-2 and TRBJ2-7; 8 bases agree with TRBD2. Germline V lookup: CDR1 SGHTA, CDR2 FQGNSA. The junction had 4 bases not matched to a gene; V was cut back by 4 bases and J by 5 bases. This CDR3 has 13 amino acids. The CDR3 is CASSYGTRNEQYF. The CDR3 DNA reads TGTGCCAGCAGCTATGGGACTAGGAACGAGCAGTACTTC.

A note on this clone: Different DNA sequences within this sample yield the same CDR3. The chain joins TRBV7-9 to TRBJ1-5; 8 positions agree with TRBD1. Germline V CDR1 and CDR2: SEHNR, FQNEAQ (reference sequence). The CDR3 has 14 amino acids. V lost 6 bases, J lost 2 bases, and 3 bases stayed unmatched. CDR3 nucleotide sequence: TGTGCCAGCAGTTCGACAGGGGGCAATCAGCCCCAGCATTTT. The encoded protein is CASSSTGGNQPQHF. The whole variable domain, remainder taken from reference TRBV7-9 and TRBJ1-5, is DTGVSQNPRHKITKRGQNVTFRCDPISEHNRLYWYRQTLGQGPEFLTYFQNEAQLEKSRLLSDRFSAERPKGSFSTLEIQRTEQGDSAMYLCASSSTGGNQPQHFGDGTRLSIL.

The chain combines TRBV19 with TRBJ2-7, with 7 bases matching TRBD1. V shed 6 bases, J shed 4 bases, and the junction held 6 bases outside the gene matches. There are 13 residues in the CDR3. Germline V CDR1 and CDR2: LNHDA, SQIVND (reference sequence). For the CDR3, the DNA is TGTGCCAGTAGCCCGATGGACAGGTACGAGCAGTACTTC. This translates into CASSPMDRYEQYF. The full variable domain, completed using reference TRBV19 and TRBJ2-7, is DGGITQSPKYLFRKEGQNVTLSCEQNLNHDAMYWYRQDPGQGLRLIYYSQIVNDFQKGDIAEGYSVSREKKESFPLTVTSAQKNPTAFYLCASSPMDRYEQYFGPGTRLTVT.

This clone has a single count. CDR3 in DNA: TGTGCCAGTAGTACTAACCCGGGCTCCTACAATGAGCAGTTCTTC. Its protein product is CASSTNPGSYNEQFF. V usage is TRBV19 and J usage is TRBJ2-1; D remains unclear. Trimming stripped 4 bases from V and 0 bases from J, with 10 bases between. The germline gives CDR1 LNHDA, CDR2 SQIVND (reference sequence). There are 15 residues in the CDR3.

This clone was observed once. This sequence joins TRBV6-1 and TRBJ2-7, with TRBD1 matching 9 bases. J was trimmed by 4 bases and V by 3 bases; bases with no gene match: 7. The CDR3 has 15 residues. Germline V CDR1 and CDR2: MNHNS, SASEGT. CDR3 loop: CASSDSGQGLYEQYF. In DNA, the CDR3 is TGTGCCAGCAGTGATTCGGGACAGGGACTTTACGAGCAGTACTTC.

The chain has TRBV5-1 and TRBJ2-3; TRBD1 matches at 8 bases. The CDR3 length is 15 residues. The V gene's germline CDR1 is SGHRS and CDR2 YFSETQ. V shed 5 bases and J 1 base; nucleotides not matched to a gene: 6. The CDR3 region is CASREDRVRTDTQYF. The DNA of the CDR3 is TGCGCCAGCAGAGAGGACAGGGTCCGCACAGATACGCAGTATTTT.

V is TRBV2 and J is TRBJ2-5; maybe TRBD1 (5 bases). The DNA end is a closer match to TRBJ2-7, so the J assignment may be wrong. The CDR3 is 13 amino acids. CDR1 is SNHLY, CDR2 FYNNEI, per germline. CDR3 nucleotides: TGTGCCAGCACCGCTGGGGCCCTCTACGAGCAGTACTTC. Protein sequence: CASTAGALYEQYF.